This record looks at one TCR beta chain sequence and its context. Its target is unknown. The data originate from a study of long-term antiretroviral therapy in people with HIV. Notes on the study in general: Regardless of time point, clones expanded before ART dominated the repertoire.

Version v3.0 of the immunoSEQ assay ran at survey level. Sequencing used immunoSEQ multiplex PCR; TCRdb keeps in-frame clones, though not all of them. Of thousands of clones listed, just under 80% were seen once; the top ten hold roughly a tenth. From germline, CDR1 is MDHEN and CDR2 SYDVKM. The ends were cut back, 6 bases at V and 5 bases at J, with 13 bases in the middle. This CDR3 spans 14 amino acids. Here the sequenced sample was unsorted PBMCs, taken 1.8 years before starting antiretroviral therapy. V and J are TRBV28 and TRBJ2-2; TRBD2 is a possible D gene (5 bases). The source is a man in his forties with HIV. The DNA for the CDR3 is TGTGCCAGCAGCCGGAGCGGAACTACCGGGGAGCTGTTTTTT. This gives the protein CASSRSGTTGELFF.